The 26 T cell receptor beta chains presented below share a single source sample, sequenced in a study of memory CD4+ T cells and cytomegalovirus serostatus (dated by TCRdb to between 2018 and 2021). Receptors were amplified or captured by the immunoSEQ multiplex PCR assay. TCRdb stores this immuneACCESS table with in-frame sequences only. Part of the clones is absent; in the studies checked, under half of the shortfall reflects unresolved V genes, and no reason is known for the rest. This sample comprises 45,000 to 55,000 clones, roughly 80% of them detected only once. The biggest ten clones account for 0.65% to 0.85% of the sample. Single viable CD3+CD4+CD8-CD45RO+ cells were sorted as memory CD4+ T cells on a FACSAria II. Sequencing was done on a sample of memory CD4+ T cells from blood. The receptors shown here come from an adult in good health and CMV-seronegative.

V gene TRBV10-2 combines with J gene TRBJ1-1; 7 nucleotides line up with TRBD1. J was trimmed by 5 bases and V by 7 bases; bases with no gene match: 7. Germline CDR1 reads WSHSY; CDR2 reads SAAADI. The CDR3 loop spans 13 amino acids. CDR3 loop: CASIRGDLTEAFF. The CDR3 DNA sequence: TGCGCCAGCATCAGGGGGGATCTAACTGAAGCTTTCTTT.

The V and J genes are TRBV9 and TRBJ2-5; D ambiguous. V gave up 4 bases and J gave up 5 bases, with 18 bases separating them. Germline values: CDR1 SGDLS, CDR2 YYNGEE. This CDR3 has 15 residues. Written as DNA, the CDR3 is TGTGCCAGCAGCCCCGTGACTCCCGGCAGGGAGACCCAGTACTTC. Amino acid sequence: CASSPVTPGRETQYF.

The chain joins TRBV2 to TRBJ2-5; tentatively, D is TRBD1 or TRBD2 (5 bases each). The V end lost 11 bases, the J end lost 4 bases, and 11 bases lay between the germline ends. CDR1 SNHLY and CDR2 FYNNEI come from the germline V gene. The CDR3 consists of 11 residues. In nucleotides, the CDR3 is TGTGCCGGGGGACGCCCAGAGACCCAGTACTTC. Translation gives CAGGRPETQYF.

V usage is TRBV10-1 and J usage is TRBJ2-7; D is uncertain. The CDR3 runs to 13 residues. V lost 0 bases and J lost 3, with 6 bases in between. From germline, CDR1 is WNHNN and CDR2 SYGVQD (reference sequence). CDR3 region: CASSESINYEQYF. The CDR3, as DNA: TGCGCCAGCAGTGAGTCGATTAACTACGAGCAGTACTTC.

This clone was seen only a few times. The rearrangement links TRBV28 to TRBJ2-1; 11 bases are shared with TRBD1. The CDR3 has 15 amino acids. The V gene end was trimmed by 5 bases and the J gene end by 9 bases; junction bases not matched to a gene: 9. Per germline, CDR1 MDHEN and CDR2 SYDVKM. Here the CDR3 DNA reads TGTGCCAGCAGTGCACCAGGACAGGGGGCAGGTGAGCAGTTCTTC. This gives the protein CASSAPGQGAGEQFF.

The rearrangement links TRBV11-2 to TRBJ2-1; D is perhaps TRBD1 or TRBD2 (5 bases each). Germline lookup yields CDR1 SGHAT and CDR2 FQNNGV. This CDR3 comprises 11 residues. Trimming took 5 bases from V and 10 from J, leaving 9 bases between them. CDR3 nucleotides: TGTGCCAGCAGCCCGGGACCCGAGCAGTTCTTC. The encoded protein is CASSPGPEQFF.

The V and J genes are TRBV2 and TRBJ2-4, with D perhaps matching TRBD1 (6 bases). With 2 bases removed from V and 1 base from J, the gap between germline ends came to 12 bases. The CDR3 has 16 residues. Germline CDR1 SNHLY, CDR2 FYNNEI. CDR3 nucleotide sequence: TGTGCCAGCAGTGAAACGGCAGGGGAGGCCAAAAACATTCAGTACTTC. Its protein product is CASSETAGEAKNIQYF.

The CDR3 bases are TGTGCCAGCAGCTTAGGGGGCGGTACACGATCCTACGAGCAGTACTTC. Translated: CASSLGGGTRSYEQYF. The rearrangement links TRBV11-2 to TRBJ2-7, with D possibly matching TRBD1 (5 bases). The CDR3 is made up of 16 amino acids. Trimming stripped 1 base from V and 1 base from J, with 14 bases between. The germline V gene encodes CDR1 SGHAT and CDR2 FQNNGV.

The gene calls are TRBV9 and TRBJ2-7; 9 bases are a match to TRBD2. The germline V gene has CDR1 SGDLS and CDR2 YYNGEE. CDR3 length equals 15 residues. J lost 2 bases, V lost 3 bases, and 6 bases had no gene match. The CDR3 protein is CASSAASGAAYEQYF. CDR3 coding DNA: TGTGCCAGCAGCGCCGCTAGCGGGGCCGCCTACGAGCAGTACTTC.

The chain couples TRBV27 to TRBJ2-1; 10 nucleotides agree with TRBD2. Germline V lookup: CDR1 MNHEY, CDR2 SMNVEV (reference sequence). After removal of 6 bases from V and 7 bases from J, the junction contained 12 bases not matched to a gene. CDR3 size: 16 residues. DNA for the CDR3: TGTGCCAGCAGGACCTTCAGCGGGAGGGCGAGGAATGAGCAGTTCTTC. It codes for CASRTFSGRARNEQFF.

This chain uses TRBV28 with TRBJ2-1; TRBD2 matches 8 bases. The CDR3 runs to 16 residues. Germline lookup yields CDR1 MDHEN and CDR2 SYDVKM. Trimming removed 8 bases from V and 6 bases from J; junction bases left unmatched: 15. Here the CDR3 reads CASSRPEASGSNEQFF. DNA for the CDR3: TGTGCCAGCTCCCGCCCCGAGGCCAGCGGGAGCAATGAGCAGTTCTTC.

The chain joins TRBV19 to TRBJ2-2; TRBD1 aligns across 8 bases. Unmatched junction bases numbered 5, after V lost 5 bases and J lost 6 bases. The germline CDR1 and CDR2 sequences are LNHDA and SQIVND (reference sequence). The CDR3 has 14 residues. CDR3 protein: CASSALQGAGELFF. In DNA, the CDR3 is TGTGCCAGTAGTGCGCTACAGGGGGCCGGGGAGCTGTTTTTT.

The gene calls are TRBV6-5 and TRBJ1-2, with TRBD1 matching 7 bases. The V gene end was trimmed by 2 bases and the J gene end by 4 bases; junction bases not matched to a gene: 4. Germline loops: CDR1 MNHEY, CDR2 SVGAGI. The CDR3 runs to 14 residues. The CDR3 DNA is TGTGCCAGCAGTTACGGACAGGCCCCCTATGGCTACACCTTC. Encoded protein: CASSYGQAPYGYTF.

The rearrangement joins TRBV2 to TRBJ1-5; D call uncertain. The V gene's germline CDR1 is SNHLY and CDR2 FYNNEI. The V gene lost 4 bases and the J gene lost 0 bases, with 10 bases spanning the gap. The CDR3 runs to 15 residues. The CDR3: CASSAESFSNQPQHF. CDR3 DNA: TGTGCCAGCAGTGCCGAATCGTTTAGCAATCAGCCCCAGCATTTT.

The chain is built from TRBV11-3 and TRBJ1-4; a weak D match, TRBD1 (5 bases). CDR1 SGHNT and CDR2 YENEEA come from the germline V gene. The CDR3 covers 15 residues. Trimming left V 5 bases short and J 1 base short, with 11 bases between. This CDR3 reads CASSTGRGTNEKLFF. The CDR3 DNA reads TGTGCCAGCAGCACGGGGCGGGGAACTAATGAAAAACTGTTTTTT.

The chain joins TRBV19 to TRBJ2-3; 9 bases are a match to TRBD2. CDR1 and CDR2 from the germline V gene are LNHDA and SQIVND (reference sequence). Trimming cost V 3 bases and J 3 bases; bases outside gene matches: 4. The CDR3 sequence is 15 residues long. The DNA for the CDR3 is TGTGCCAGTAGTATTCCTAGCGGGGCGACAGATACGCAGTATTTT. Its protein product is CASSIPSGATDTQYF. The full variable domain, completed using reference TRBV19 and TRBJ2-3, is DGGITQSPKYLFRKEGQNVTLSCEQNLNHDAMYWYRQDPGQGLRLIYYSQIVNDFQKGDIAEGYSVSREKKESFPLTVTSAQKNPTAFYLCASSIPSGATDTQYFGPGTRLTVL.

This clone was found a few times. This chain uses TRBV5-5 with TRBJ1-5; D not resolved. The germline V gene has CDR1 SGHKS and CDR2 YYEKEE (reference sequence). The V gene lost 1 base and the J gene lost 3 bases, with 11 bases spanning the gap. The CDR3 runs 15 residues. CDR3 DNA: TGTGCCAGCAGCTTGTCCTGGGGAAACAATCAGCCCCAGCATTTT. It specifies CASSLSWGNNQPQHF. Supplemented by reference TRBV5-5 and TRBJ1-5, the full variable domain reads DAGVTQSPTHLIKTRGQQVTLRCSPISGHKSVSWYQQVLGQGPQFIFQYYEKEERGRGNFPDRFSARQFPNYSSELNVNALLLGDSALYLCASSLSWGNNQPQHFGDGTRLSIL.

The chain couples TRBV27 to TRBJ1-2; tentative D call: TRBD1 (6 bases). Looked up from germline, CDR1 is MNHEY and CDR2 is SMNVEV (reference sequence). V gave up 4 bases and J gave up 7 bases, with 28 bases separating them. The CDR3 extends over 18 amino acids. The CDR3: CASSSGRRDISHMGGYTF. The CDR3 DNA follows: TGTGCCAGCAGTTCGGGAAGGCGGGACATCTCGCATATGGGTGGCTACACCTTC.

The rearrangement joins TRBV11-2 to TRBJ2-7; D perhaps matches TRBD1 (6 bases). The CDR3 is 12 amino acids. Trimming stripped 1 base from V and 10 bases from J, with 11 bases between. In germline, CDR1 is SGHAT, CDR2 FQNNGV. The CDR3 coding sequence is TGTGCCAGCAGCTTAGGGGGGCAGGGACAGTACTTC. Translated, it gives CASSLGGQGQYF.

V usage is TRBV14 and J usage is TRBJ2-1, with TRBD2 matching over 11 bases. Germline V lookup: CDR1 SGHDN, CDR2 FVKESK. Unmatched junction bases numbered 2, after V lost 4 bases and J lost 0 bases. The length of the CDR3 is 16 residues. In nucleotides, the CDR3 is TGTGCCAGCAGCCGACTAGCGGGGAGCTCCTACAATGAGCAGTTCTTC. It yields the protein CASSRLAGSSYNEQFF.

DNA of the CDR3: TGTGCCAGCAGCTTGAGGGGACAGCGGAGTGTGGCGAGCACAGATACGCAGTATTTT. Encoded protein: CASSLRGQRSVASTDTQYF. This chain uses TRBV7-9 with TRBJ2-3; 7 bases align to TRBD1. The CDR3 loop spans 19 amino acids. Trimming cost V 3 bases and J 0 bases; bases outside gene matches: 15. Germline CDR1 reads SEHNR; CDR2 reads FQNEAQ (reference sequence). Looking up the rest from reference TRBV7-9 and TRBJ2-3 gives the full variable domain: DTGVSQNPRHKITKRGQNVTFRCDPISEHNRLYWYRQTLGQGPEFLTYFQNEAQLEKSRLLSDRFSAERPKGSFSTLEIQRTEQGDSAMYLCASSLRGQRSVASTDTQYFGPGTRLTVL.

This clone was seen more than once but under ten times. This sequence joins TRBV30 and TRBJ2-7; D uncertain. The CDR3 consists of 12 residues. V was trimmed by 3 bases and J by 4 bases, leaving 10 bases between them. The V gene's germline CDR1 is GTSNPN and CDR2 SVGIG (reference sequence). The CDR3 region is CAWRTVGYEQYF. DNA of the CDR3: TGTGCCTGGAGGACGGTAGGTTACGAGCAGTACTTC. Complete variable domain (other parts from reference TRBV30 and TRBJ2-7): SQTIHQWPATLVQPVGSPLSLECTVEGTSNPNLYWYRQAAGRGLQLLFYSVGIGQISSEVPQNLSASRPQDRQFILSSKKLLLSDSGFYLCAWRTVGYEQYFGPGTRLTVT.

V is TRBV5-4 and J is TRBJ1-1; tentatively, D is TRBD1 (6 bases). Germline V gives CDR1 SGHNT, CDR2 YYREEE (reference sequence). V was pared by 4 bases and J by 11 bases, with 18 bases between. There are 13 residues in the CDR3. CDR3 nucleotides: TGTGCCAGCAGCGCCGACAGGCCCCCTGGGGCTTTCTTT. Its translation: CASSADRPPGAFF. The variable domain in full, with the rest retrieved from reference TRBV5-4 and TRBJ1-1, is ETGVTQSPTHLIKTRGQQVTLRCSSQSGHNTVSWYQQALGQGPQFIFQYYREEENGRGNFPPRFSGLQFPNYSSELNVNALELDDSALYLCASSADRPPGAFFGQGTRLTVV.

The V and J genes are TRBV7-2 and TRBJ2-1, with a possible D match to TRBD1 (5 bases). CDR1 and CDR2 (germline): SGHTA, FQGNSA. V lost 1 base, J lost 6 bases, and 19 bases lay in between. The CDR3 has 17 amino acids. This CDR3 reads CASSLVGRTRGPNEQFF. CDR3 DNA: TGTGCCAGCAGCTTAGTGGGCAGGACAAGGGGCCCCAATGAGCAGTTCTTC.

This clone was counted only a few times. V and J are TRBV28 and TRBJ2-1, with 11 bases matching TRBD2. Germline V gives CDR1 MDHEN, CDR2 SYDVKM. V trimming: 6 bases; J trimming: 2 bases; junction bases outside the gene matches: 9. CDR3 length equals 17 residues. The CDR3 region has the DNA TGTGCCAGCAGACAAGCTAGCGGGAGGCGGACCTACAATGAGCAGTTCTTC. Encoded protein: CASRQASGRRTYNEQFF.

CDR3 DNA: TGTGCCACCAGCACTCGGGGTACTCGGACCCAGCATTTT. Translating gives CATSTRGTRTQHF. This chain uses TRBV15 with TRBJ1-5; D is ambiguous. V shed 4 bases and J shed 11 bases, with 15 bases lying between them. This CDR3 is built from 13 residues. The germline V gene has CDR1 LNHNV and CDR2 YYDKDF (reference sequence).